The next 22 T cell receptor beta chains were all read from a single sample in a study of shared T cell receptors in the human thymus. Only in-frame clones appear in the TCRdb table, and some are missing; sequencing was by immunoSEQ multiplex PCR. The table lists some 760,000 clones, 70% to 90% of them singletons, with more than 0.008% in the top ten. These same records also appear under a second study, on human thymus T cells.

Material: thymocytes. The receptor source for this set is a girl under three years old with a congenital heart defect.

This sequence joins TRBV13 and TRBJ2-7; TRBD1 matches 12 bases. CDR1 is PRHDT, CDR2 FYEKMQ, per germline (reference sequence). The CDR3 is made up of 16 amino acids. V lost 2 bases to trimming and J lost 8 bases; unmatched junction nucleotides: 10. CDR3 nucleotide sequence: TGTGCCAGCAGCTTATGGTCCCGGGACAGGGGGCTTAAGCAGTACTTC. It yields the protein CASSLWSRDRGLKQYF.

This clone was counted a single time. J is TRBJ2-7 and V is TRBV5-1; D is perhaps TRBD1 (6 bases). The V gene lost 2 bases and the J gene lost 0 bases, with 9 bases spanning the gap. The CDR3 runs to 14 residues. Germline CDR1 SGHRS, CDR2 YFSETQ. CDR3 amino acids: CASSLTDSSYEQYF. The CDR3, as DNA: TGCGCCAGCAGCTTAACGGACAGCTCCTACGAGCAGTACTTC.

This chain uses TRBV5-1 with TRBJ2-5; TRBD1 might be the D (9 bases). Looked up from germline, CDR1 is SGHRS and CDR2 is YFSETQ. Trimming shortened V by 1 base and J by 2 bases, and 30 bases separated the two germline ends. The CDR3 consists of 21 residues. The CDR3 sequence is CASSLSWGAYRGRGGQETQYF. In nucleotides, the CDR3 is TGCGCCAGCAGCTTGTCATGGGGGGCCTACAGGGGGCGCGGGGGGCAAGAGACCCAGTACTTC.

CDR3 sequence reads: CASSPGRGVEDEKLFF. In DNA, the CDR3 is TGTGCCAGCAGCCCCGGCAGGGGGGTGGAGGATGAAAAACTGTTTTTT. The chain uses TRBV5-4 and TRBJ1-4, with 7 positions matching TRBD1. This CDR3 has 16 amino acids. Germline V gene data show CDR1 as SGHNT and CDR2 as YYREEE (reference sequence). V shed 4 bases and J 6 bases; nucleotides not matched to a gene: 12.

The rearrangement links TRBV28 to TRBJ2-1, with TRBD2 identical over 11 bases. Germline V gives CDR1 MDHEN, CDR2 SYDVKM. The CDR3 spans 16 residues. J lost 8 bases, V lost 5 bases, and 11 bases had no gene match. The CDR3 spells CASSPVAGGPIDEQFF. CDR3 DNA: TGTGCCAGCAGTCCGGTAGCGGGGGGGCCGATTGATGAGCAGTTCTTC.

This chain joins TRBV5-5 and TRBJ2-5; D is possibly TRBD1 (6 bases). This CDR3 has 16 residues. Germline-derived CDR1 and CDR2 are SGHKS and YYEKEE (reference sequence). The germline V and J ends were trimmed by 2 bases and 1 base, with 15 bases remaining between them. The DNA for the CDR3 is TGTGCCAGCAGCTTTCATAGGGCAGGGGCCCAAGAGACCCAGTACTTC. It specifies CASSFHRAGAQETQYF.

The genes are TRBV7-6 and TRBJ2-3; TRBD2 matches at 12 bases. The CDR3 totals 16 residues. V shed 3 bases and J 2 bases; nucleotides not matched to a gene: 3. CDR1 is SGHVS and CDR2 is FNYEAQ in the germline V gene. This chain's CDR3 is CASSFLAGGTTDTQYF. As DNA, the CDR3 is TGTGCCAGCAGCTTCCTAGCGGGGGGGACCACAGATACGCAGTATTTT.

The V call is TRBV6-5, the J call TRBJ2-7; D might be TRBD1 (6 bases). V lost 4 bases and J 3 bases, leaving 16 bases between the germline ends. The CDR3 has 15 residues. Germline lookup yields CDR1 MNHEY and CDR2 SVGAGI. The CDR3 sequence: CASSFQDSRVYEQYF. CDR3 DNA: TGTGCCAGCAGTTTTCAGGACAGCAGGGTCTACGAGCAGTACTTC.

The rearrangement links TRBV10-3 to TRBJ1-1; D perhaps matches TRBD1 (6 bases). The length of the CDR3 is 14 residues. CDR1 is ENHRY, CDR2 SYGVKD, per germline. V was trimmed by 7 bases and J by 0 bases, leaving 12 bases between them. CDR3 nucleotide sequence: TGTGCCATCAATAGAGGACAGATGAACACTGAAGCTTTCTTT. Translated, it gives CAINRGQMNTEAFF.

The V call is TRBV10-3, the J call TRBJ1-1, with D perhaps TRBD1 (5 bases). CDR3 length: 13 amino acids. V lost 8 bases to trimming and J lost 1 base, with 11 bases between them. Germline CDR1 and CDR2: ENHRY and SYGVKD. For the CDR3, the DNA is TGTGCCATCGTGAGACAGCCGAACACTGAAGCTTTCTTT. It translates to CAIVRQPNTEAFF.

The chain recombines TRBV10-3 with TRBJ1-1; D is perhaps TRBD1 (5 bases). CDR1 ENHRY and CDR2 SYGVKD come from the germline V gene. Trimming took 11 bases from V and 4 from J, leaving 8 bases between them. The CDR3 contains 10 residues. The CDR3 loop is CAWGGTEAFF. CDR3 bases: TGTGCCTGGGGGGGCACTGAAGCTTTCTTT.

This clone was seen more than once but under ten times. This sequence joins TRBV5-1 and TRBJ1-6; the D gene is possibly TRBD1 (6 bases). The CDR3 contains 14 residues. Germline V gene sequence: CDR1 SGHRS, CDR2 YFSETQ. Trimming removed 5 bases at V and 9 bases at J, with 15 bases between. The CDR3 loop reads CASRQTGVGSPLHF. CDR3 nucleotide sequence: TGCGCCAGCAGACAGACAGGCGTCGGTTCACCCCTCCACTTT.

The CDR3 DNA reads as TGCGCCAGCAGCCAAGATTATAGGACAGACTTCTATGGCTACACCTTC. This encodes CASSQDYRTDFYGYTF. The rearrangement links TRBV4-3 to TRBJ1-2; D possibly corresponds to TRBD1 (6 bases). CDR1 and CDR2 (germline): LGHNA, YSLEER. There are 16 residues in the CDR3. Between the trimmed V and J ends, which lost 0 bases and 4 bases, there was a span of 15 bases.

This chain connects TRBV29-1 to TRBJ1-4; D is uncertain. Looked up from germline, CDR1 is SQVTM and CDR2 is ANQGSEA. V was cut by 0 bases and J by 2 bases, with 22 bases left in between. This CDR3 is built from 19 residues. As DNA, the CDR3 is TGCAGCGTTGAAGATTTTAAGAGCCGGGGAACCTCTACTAATGAAAAACTGTTTTTT. Protein product: CSVEDFKSRGTSTNEKLFF.

This sequence joins TRBV13 and TRBJ2-2; D is perhaps TRBD1 (7 bases). The V gene lost 8 bases and the J gene lost 5 bases, with 15 bases spanning the gap. The CDR3 length is 14 residues. The germline gives CDR1 PRHDT, CDR2 FYEKMQ (reference sequence). The chain's CDR3 is CASQGEAPTGELFF. The CDR3 coding sequence is TGTGCCAGCCAGGGGGAGGCCCCAACCGGGGAGCTGTTTTTT.

The J gene is TRBJ2-3, the V gene TRBV7-2, with TRBD2 identical over 9 bases. The trim removed 5 bases at V and 0 bases at J, leaving 9 bases unmatched. Germline V gives CDR1 SGHTA, CDR2 FQGNSA. The CDR3 extends over 17 amino acids. The CDR3, as DNA: TGTGCCAGCAGCCGGCGCCTCCTAGCGGGGAGCACAGATACGCAGTATTTT. Translation: CASSRRLLAGSTDTQYF.

The chain uses TRBV9 and TRBJ1-1; TRBD1 might be the D (6 bases). The CDR3 totals 15 residues. Germline CDR1 SGDLS, CDR2 YYNGEE. V lost 3 bases and J 4 bases, leaving 16 bases between the germline ends. CDR3 protein: CASSADRYVVTEAFF. The CDR3 DNA follows: TGTGCCAGCAGCGCCGACAGGTATGTGGTCACTGAAGCTTTCTTT.

This clone was picked up a small number of times. The CDR3 loop reads CASSDPNSAGIPYEQYF. The CDR3 DNA sequence: TGTGCCAGTAGTGACCCTAATTCGGCAGGGATTCCCTACGAGCAGTACTTC. This chain connects TRBV19 to TRBJ2-7, with D possibly being TRBD1 (5 bases). Trimming cost V 5 bases and J 2 bases, with 22 bases left between them. The CDR3 covers 17 residues. Germline V gene data show CDR1 as LNHDA and CDR2 as SQIVND (reference sequence). The variable domain in full, with the rest retrieved from reference TRBV19 and TRBJ2-7, is DGGITQSPKYLFRKEGQNVTLSCEQNLNHDAMYWYRQDPGQGLRLIYYSQIVNDFQKGDIAEGYSVSREKKESFPLTVTSAQKNPTAFYLCASSDPNSAGIPYEQYFGPGTRLTVT.

The chain is built from TRBV29-1 and TRBJ1-2; possible D gene TRBD1, 5 bases. The CDR3 extends over 12 amino acids. Germline loops: CDR1 SQVTM, CDR2 ANQGSEA. The V gene lost 4 bases and the J gene lost 5 bases, with 11 bases spanning the gap. The CDR3 protein is CSVVTVQYGYTF. The DNA of the CDR3 is TGCAGCGTTGTGACAGTTCAGTATGGCTACACCTTC.

The V and J genes are TRBV10-2 and TRBJ1-2; D remains ambiguous. The CDR3 runs to 15 residues. V lost 3 bases, J lost 2 bases, and 13 bases lay in between. Germline lookup yields CDR1 WSHSY and CDR2 SAAADI. The CDR3: CASSDLGRTNYGYTF. The DNA for the CDR3 is TGCGCCAGCAGTGATCTTGGGAGAACCAACTATGGCTACACCTTC.

This chain uses TRBV7-3 with TRBJ1-6, with unresolved D. CDR1 and CDR2 (germline): SGHTA, FQGTGA. The V and J ends lost 7 bases and 0 bases respectively, with 10 bases between them. This CDR3 has 15 amino acids. CDR3 bases: TGTGCCAGCACCACCGGGAGCTCCTATAATTCACCCCTCCACTTT. Amino acid sequence: CASTTGSSYNSPLHF.

About this clone: This specimen includes other DNA sequences encoding the same CDR3. The CDR3 is CASSLGGQGNYGYTF. CDR3 sequence (DNA): TGTGCCAGCAGCTTAGGCGGACAGGGTAACTATGGCTACACCTTC. The chain employs TRBV7-9 and TRBJ1-2; 8 bases are a match to TRBD1. CDR1 is SEHNR and CDR2 is FQNEAQ in the germline V gene (reference sequence). The CDR3 covers 15 residues. With V trimmed by 1 base and J by 1 base, 2 bases remained unmatched.